A single sample gave rise to the 9 T cell receptor beta chains below, sequenced in a study of T-cell reconstitution after alpha-beta-depleted transplantation in children. Unique molecular identifiers were incorporated during preparation of the TCRbeta library. MiXCR, applied by TCRdb to the PCR reads, yields one record per CDR3 protein. The table records roughly 220,000 distinct CDR3 sequences, approximately 12% of them present only once. The sequencing here drew on PBMCs from the stem cell graft donor, taken from the stem cell graft. The source of these receptors is a human donor who donated a stem cell graft to a child with acute lymphoblastic leukemia.

This clonotype was picked up many times. The genes are TRBV9 and TRBJ2-7; 7 bases align to TRBD1. V shed 0 bases, J shed 1 base, and the junction held 4 bases outside the gene matches. This CDR3 is 15 amino acids long. Germline V gives CDR1 SGDLS, CDR2 YYNGEE. The CDR3 loop reads CASSVEGDSSYEQYF. CDR3 bases: TGTGCCAGCAGCGTAGAGGGGGACAGTTCCTACGAGCAGTACTTC.

The chain has TRBV6-5 and TRBJ2-1; D is ambiguous. This CDR3 is 14 amino acids long. Trimming removed 0 bases from V and 9 bases from J, with 12 bases in between. The germline CDR1 and CDR2 sequences are MNHEY and SVGAGI. CDR3 region: CASSYSISAIEQFF. CDR3 DNA: TGTGCCAGCAGTTACTCTATTTCAGCTATTGAGCAGTTCTTC.

This clonotype was recorded many times. J is TRBJ1-2 and V is TRBV4-3; 9 bases are a match to TRBD1. The germline V gene has CDR1 LGHNA and CDR2 YSLEER. There are 16 residues in the CDR3. Germline trimming cut 2 bases from V and 6 bases from J; bases unmatched to any gene: 10. The CDR3 DNA reads TGCGCCAGCAGCCAATCTTACAGGGGGCAGGGGAATGGCTACACCTTC. Protein product: CASSQSYRGQGNGYTF.

This clonotype occurred many times. J is TRBJ1-1 and V is TRBV10-3, with 7 bases that match TRBD1. Looked up from germline, CDR1 is ENHRY and CDR2 is SYGVKD. CDR3 length equals 14 residues. V was pared by 5 bases and J by 0 bases, with 3 bases of the junction left unmatched. The CDR3 is CAISPGQLNTEAFF. The CDR3 DNA reads as TGTGCCATCAGTCCGGGACAGCTGAACACTGAAGCTTTCTTT.

The rearrangement uses TRBV7-2 and TRBJ2-7, with D possibly matching TRBD2 (6 bases). Trimming shortened V by 11 bases and J by 3 bases, and 23 bases separated the two germline ends. This CDR3 has 15 amino acids. Germline V lookup: CDR1 SGHTA, CDR2 FQGNSA. This CDR3 reads CALPGDLPPFYEQYF. In DNA, the CDR3 is TGTGCCTTACCGGGAGACTTGCCTCCGTTCTACGAGCAGTACTTC.

Note on this clonotype: Mismatch with germline at one junction end may stem from a read error. V and J are TRBV4-2 and TRBJ2-1, with 7 positions matching TRBD1. Germline values: CDR1 LGHNA, CDR2 YNFKEQ. The CDR3 has 13 amino acids. The CDR3 nucleotides are TGTGCCAGCAGCCCCGGGTTTCAGGGGGAGCGGTTCTTC. Translation gives CASSPGFQGERFF.

This clonotype has at least ten counts. V is TRBV12-3 or TRBV12-4 and J is TRBJ2-7; D might be TRBD2 (5 bases). CDR3 length: 12 residues. V lost 2 bases and J 13 bases, leaving 15 bases between the germline ends. The CDR3 spells CASSLWSGIRYF. DNA for the CDR3: TGTGCCAGCAGTTTATGGTCCGGGATACGCTACTTC.

In its sample, this clonotype was seen a few times. This chain links TRBV6-2 or TRBV6-3 with TRBJ2-7, with D perhaps matching TRBD1 (9 bases). Germline CDR1 is MNHEY and CDR2 is SVGEGT. CDR3 size: 17 residues. V lost 8 bases, J lost 1 base, and 24 bases lay in between. CDR3 sequence reads: CASAPASGGQGSYEQYF. The CDR3, as DNA: TGTGCCAGCGCCCCAGCCAGCGGGGGACAGGGTTCCTACGAGCAGTACTTC.

V is TRBV10-3 and J is TRBJ2-3; 7 bases line up with TRBD2. Germline trimming cut 6 bases from V and 2 bases from J; bases unmatched to any gene: 2. Germline V gives CDR1 ENHRY, CDR2 SYGVKD. CDR3 size: 13 residues. This CDR3 reads CAIRLAVTDTQYF. In DNA form, the CDR3 reads TGTGCCATCAGGCTAGCGGTCACAGATACGCAGTATTTT.